This T cell receptor beta chain was identified during a study of blood T cell repertoires in COVID-19. About the research overall: Spain, Italy and the United States supplied samples that represented acute and convalescent COVID-19. In each case, the material was cDNA or gDNA derived from T cells, B-cell-depleted T cells, or PBMCs.

Original processing notes: The authors estimated nucleated cell counts from reference gene primer amplification. Some clones are missing from TCRdb's copy, which holds only in-frame ones; the method was immunoSEQ multiplex PCR. V, J and clone size derive from that table, while D and trimming were established from the DNA sequence. This table holds under 200,000 clones, about 85% found once. Trimming at V came to 4 bases and at J to 1 base, leaving 5 bases not matched to a gene. Germline CDR1 is LGHDT and CDR2 is YNNKEL (reference sequence). This CDR3 comprises 16 residues. This clone showed up just once.

This TCR was sampled from an elderly woman in a cohort sampled during active or convalescent COVID-19. Sequences were obtained from peripheral blood. The chain carries TRBV3-1 (or the pseudogene TRBV3-2) and TRBJ2-2; the match to TRBD1 covers 8 bases. CDR3: CASSLGTGENTGELFF. DNA for the CDR3: TGTGCCAGCAGCCTCGGGACAGGAGAGAACACCGGGGAGCTGTTTTTT.